The source of this TCR beta chain is a study of human T cells and chemical hapten exposure. Time point defined: patch test 2, 6 weeks after DPC sensitization. Treatment denoted: therapeutic diphenylcyclopropenone sensitization with weekly scalp DPC. It was from unfractionated whole blood that total RNA was extracted. CDR3 size: 14 residues. V shed 5 bases and J 9 bases; nucleotides not matched to a gene: 7. Germline CDR1 is SGHAT and CDR2 is FQNNGV. TCRdb analysed the RACE reads with MiXCR anew, one entry per CDR3 protein. The sample has approximately 85,000 distinct CDR3 sequences, roughly 10% seen once. This clonotype was found many times.

Sequencing was performed on whole blood, taken in connection with sensitization to the hapten diphenylcyclopropenone (DPC). This clonotype was obtained from a woman aged 25 to 45 with alopecia areata. Some clones in this sample may be carry-over from other donors' samples. This chain uses TRBV11-2 with TRBJ1-3, with TRBD1 matching over 10 bases. The CDR3 loop is CASSMGQGTVTIYF. The CDR3 nucleotides read TGTGCCAGCAGCATGGGACAGGGGACGGTCACCATATATTTT.